Below, 8 T cell receptor beta chains from the same sample are listed, as sequenced in a study of blood T cell repertoires in COVID-19. Generated by immunoSEQ multiplex PCR, the TCRdb table keeps only in-frame clones and is missing some. The sample holds 150,000 to 200,000 clones; roughly four fifths are singletons and the top ten take over 5%. Sequences were obtained from peripheral blood. All receptors derive from a young woman with acute or convalescent COVID-19.

The V gene is TRBV19, the J gene TRBJ2-1; TRBD2 agrees at 7 bases. The V gene end was trimmed by 9 bases and the J gene end by 0 bases; junction bases not matched to a gene: 5. This CDR3 has 14 amino acids. Germline V lookup: CDR1 LNHDA, CDR2 SQIVND (reference sequence). The CDR3 loop is CASRRENSYNEQFF. CDR3 coding DNA: TGTGCCAGCCGGCGGGAGAACTCCTACAATGAGCAGTTCTTC.

V and J are TRBV6-5 and TRBJ1-2; TRBD1 aligns across 10 bases. This CDR3 spans 13 amino acids. The ends lost 2 bases at V and 8 bases at J; junction bases unmatched: 2. The V gene's germline CDR1 is MNHEY and CDR2 SVGAGI. The CDR3 sequence: CASSYGTGVGYTF. The CDR3 nucleotides read TGTGCCAGCAGTTACGGGACAGGGGTGGGCTACACCTTC.

The chain is built from TRBV5-1 and TRBJ2-7; 9 positions match TRBD1. Germline V lookup: CDR1 SGHRS, CDR2 YFSETQ. V gave up 3 bases and J gave up 7 bases; unmatched junction bases: 5. The CDR3 has 13 amino acids. The CDR3: CASSWDRVKEQYF. DNA of the CDR3: TGCGCCAGCAGCTGGGACAGGGTCAAAGAGCAGTACTTC.

The rearrangement links TRBV5-1 to TRBJ2-7, with 10 bases identical to TRBD1. Germline trimming cut 2 bases from V and 4 bases from J; bases unmatched to any gene: 3. Per the germline V gene, CDR1 is SGHRS and CDR2 is YFSETQ. There are 14 residues in the CDR3. The DNA for the CDR3 is TGCGCCAGCAGCTTTGACAGGGGGCCTTACGAGCAGTACTTC. Its translation is CASSFDRGPYEQYF. Full variable domain (missing parts from reference TRBV5-1 and TRBJ2-7): KAGVTQTPRYLIKTRGQQVTLSCSPISGHRSVSWYQQTPGQGLQFLFEYFSETQRNKGNFPGRFSGRQFSNSRSEMNVSTLELGDSALYLCASSFDRGPYEQYFGPGTRLTVT.

This clone was counted at least ten times. This chain links TRBV6-6 with TRBJ1-2, with D tentatively TRBD1 (6 bases). This CDR3 has 13 amino acids. V was pared by 2 bases and J by 6 bases, with 10 bases between. Germline V gives CDR1 MNHNY, CDR2 SVGAGI (reference sequence). The CDR3 is CASSYGTGHGYTF. In nucleotides, the CDR3 is TGTGCCAGCAGTTACGGAACAGGGCATGGCTACACCTTC.

The CDR3 DNA follows: TGTGCCAGCAGTTTATGGGGGACAGCTGGGGCCAACGTCCTGACTTTC. Its protein product is CASSLWGTAGANVLTF. The genes are TRBV27 and TRBJ2-6, with 7 bases aligning to TRBD1. Trimming took 1 base from V and 2 from J; bases not matched to a gene: 2. Per germline, CDR1 MNHEY and CDR2 SMNVEV (reference sequence). The CDR3 runs 16 residues.

The chain employs TRBV6-5 and TRBJ2-6; 9 bases agree with TRBD2. The V segment lost 6 bases and the J segment 2 bases; nucleotides outside the gene matches: 2. The CDR3 is made up of 15 amino acids. The germline CDR1 and CDR2 sequences are MNHEY and SVGAGI. The CDR3 is CASSRGGAGANVLTF. DNA for the CDR3: TGTGCCAGCAGCCGCGGGGGGGCTGGGGCCAACGTCCTGACTTTC.

This clone was seen a few times. The chain combines TRBV7-2 with TRBJ2-7, with 8 bases lining up with TRBD1. V was pared by 5 bases and J by 2 bases, with 20 bases of the junction left unmatched. Germline V gene data show CDR1 as SGHTA and CDR2 as FQGNSA. The length of the CDR3 is 19 residues. The CDR3 DNA sequence: TGTGCCAGCAGCATCTCTATGGCCGACAGGGGAAAGAGGACCTACGAGCAGTACTTC. It yields the protein CASSISMADRGKRTYEQYF. Supplemented by reference TRBV7-2 and TRBJ2-7, the full variable domain reads GAGVSQSPSNKVTEKGKDVELRCDPISGHTALYWYRQSLGQGLEFLIYFQGNSAPDKSGLPSDRFSAERTGGSVSTLTIQRTQQEDSAVYLCASSISMADRGKRTYEQYFGPGTRLTVT.